This T cell receptor beta chain was retrieved from a study of blood T cell repertoires in COVID-19. Looked up from germline, CDR1 is SNHLY and CDR2 is FYNNEI. There are 15 residues in the CDR3. Trimming shortened V by 9 bases and J by 0 bases, and 12 bases separated the two germline ends. Per the authors' pipeline: Reference gene primer amplification gave estimated nucleated cell counts. Sequencing used immunoSEQ multiplex PCR; TCRdb keeps in-frame clones, though not all of them. V and J calls and clone size follow that table, whereas D and trimming were derived from the DNA. The sample has over 250,000 clones, about 88% seen once.

Sequenced input: peripheral blood. The chain combines TRBV2 with TRBJ1-6; D unclear. This receptor was obtained from a woman between 40 and 50 years old who had recovered from COVID-19. The DNA for the CDR3 is TGTGCCAGGGCGGCGGGGAGCTCCTATAATTCACCCCTCCACTTT. It encodes CARAAGSSYNSPLHF. Based on the CDR3 plus reference TRBV2 and TRBJ1-6, the full variable domain is EPEVTQTPSHQVTQMGQEVILRCVPISNHLYFYWYRQILGQKVEFLVSFYNNEISEKSEIFDDQFSVERPDGSNFTLKIRSTKLEDSAMYFCARAAGSSYNSPLHFGNGTRLTVT.